One and the same sample provided the 31 T cell receptor beta chains below, sequenced in a study of T cell responses to AZD1222 COVID-19 vaccine (dated by TCRdb to the early 2020s). The library was prepared using the immunoSEQ multiplex PCR assay. TCRdb stores this immuneACCESS table with in-frame sequences only. Part of the clones is absent; in the studies checked, under half of the shortfall reflects unresolved V genes, and no reason is known for the rest. The sample table holds approximately 150,000 clones, of which roughly 91% were seen once. Approximately 5.3% of the sample comes from the top ten. This specimen's time point label, interpreted: baseline before first vaccination. The specimen comprised peripheral blood, sampled on day 0 of AZD1222 vaccination. All receptors derive from an adult in good health.

The chain combines TRBV7-2 with TRBJ1-1; weak D call: TRBD1 (6 bases). The CDR3 loop spans 13 amino acids. Per germline, CDR1 SGHTA and CDR2 FQGNSA. Trimming took 2 bases from V and 5 from J, leaving 9 bases between them. As DNA, the CDR3 is TGTGCCAGCAGCTTAAACAGGGAGACTGAAGCTTTCTTT. Residues: CASSLNRETEAFF.

V gene TRBV6-6 combines with J gene TRBJ2-7, with TRBD1 matching over 10 bases. The CDR3 sequence is 18 residues long. The germline CDR1 and CDR2 sequences are MNHNY and SVGAGI (reference sequence). V shed 5 bases and J 3 bases; nucleotides not matched to a gene: 16. The CDR3 is CASSPNPSGRTGGYEQYF. The CDR3 DNA reads as TGTGCCAGCAGTCCCAACCCCTCGGGCAGGACAGGGGGCTACGAGCAGTACTTC.

The J gene is TRBJ1-1, the V gene TRBV5-4; D might be TRBD1 (6 bases). There are 15 residues in the CDR3. Trimming left V 0 bases short and J 1 base short, with 10 bases between. Germline V gene lookup returns CDR1 SGHNT and CDR2 YYREEE (reference sequence). The CDR3 sequence: CASSLALGQNTEAFF. CDR3 nucleotides: TGTGCCAGCAGCTTGGCCCTGGGACAGAACACTGAAGCTTTCTTT.

The chain employs TRBV2 and TRBJ1-5; D unresolved. The CDR3 extends over 14 amino acids. In germline, CDR1 is SNHLY, CDR2 FYNNEI. V was clipped by 6 bases and J by 0 bases, with 9 bases between them. CDR3 amino acids: CASRGDYSNQPQHF. DNA for the CDR3: TGTGCCAGCAGGGGAGATTATAGCAATCAGCCCCAGCATTTT.

DNA of the CDR3: TGTGCCAGCAGTACAACAGGGAGGGCTTTCTTT. Its translation: CASSTTGRAFF. The J gene is TRBJ1-1, the V gene TRBV6-2 or TRBV6-3; TRBD1 is a possible D gene (6 bases). V lost 5 bases and J 11 bases, leaving 12 bases between the germline ends. The CDR3 has 11 amino acids. CDR1 is MNHEY and CDR2 is SVGEGT in the germline V gene.

The chain recombines TRBV7-9 with TRBJ1-6; 7 bases map to TRBD1. This CDR3 spans 15 amino acids. Germline V gene data show CDR1 as SEHNR and CDR2 as FQNEAQ (reference sequence). V lost 3 bases, J lost 3 bases, and 2 bases stayed unmatched. CDR3 amino acids: CASSFGQVYNSPLHF. In DNA, the CDR3 is TGTGCCAGCAGCTTCGGACAGGTCTATAATTCACCCCTCCACTTT. Full variable domain (remainder filled in from reference TRBV7-9 and TRBJ1-6): DTGVSQNPRHKITKRGQNVTFRCDPISEHNRLYWYRQTLGQGPEFLTYFQNEAQLEKSRLLSDRFSAERPKGSFSTLEIQRTEQGDSAMYLCASSFGQVYNSPLHFGNGTRLTVT.

CDR3 residues: CASSLGLDGNEQFF. In DNA, the CDR3 is TGTGCCAGCAGCCTCGGACTAGACGGCAATGAGCAGTTCTTC. The rearrangement joins TRBV7-3 to TRBJ2-1, with TRBD2 matching 7 bases. V shed 5 bases and J 6 bases; nucleotides not matched to a gene: 7. Germline V gene data show CDR1 as SGHTA and CDR2 as FQGTGA. CDR3 length: 14 residues.

This CDR3 is CASSGGGGQFWQPQHF. The CDR3 nucleotides read TGTGCCAGCAGTGGAGGTGGAGGACAGTTCTGGCAGCCCCAGCATTTT. The genes are TRBV6-1 and TRBJ1-5; a possible D gene is TRBD1 (6 bases). V was cut by 4 bases and J by 7 bases, with 20 bases left in between. The CDR3 has 16 amino acids. Germline V CDR1 and CDR2: MNHNS, SASEGT.

The V call is TRBV28, the J call TRBJ2-7, with 10 bases lining up with TRBD1. The germline gives CDR1 MDHEN, CDR2 SYDVKM. This CDR3 has 15 residues. V gave up 5 bases and J gave up 3 bases; unmatched junction bases: 7. In DNA form, the CDR3 reads TGTGCCAGCAGTACCACCGGGACAGGGGTCTACGAGCAGTACTTC. Residues: CASSTTGTGVYEQYF. The whole variable domain, filled in from reference TRBV28 and TRBJ2-7, reads DVKVTQSSRYLVKRTGEKVFLECVQDMDHENMFWYRQDPGLGLRLIYFSYDVKMKEKGDIPEGYSVSREKKERFSLILESASTNQTSMYLCASSTTGTGVYEQYFGPGTRLTVT.

The chain joins TRBV7-2 to TRBJ1-3; 10 positions agree with TRBD1. The CDR3 covers 15 residues. The germline CDR1 and CDR2 sequences are SGHTA and FQGNSA. V was pared by 5 bases and J by 3 bases, with 4 bases of the junction left unmatched. The CDR3 loop is CASSLGQGYGNTIYF. The CDR3 nucleotides read TGTGCCAGCAGCCTGGGACAGGGGTATGGAAACACCATATATTTT.

The chain couples TRBV11-2 to TRBJ2-3, with TRBD2 matching over 10 bases. This CDR3 spans 15 amino acids. Trimming removed 4 bases from V and 1 base from J; junction bases left unmatched: 2. From germline, CDR1 is SGHAT and CDR2 FQNNGV. The CDR3 DNA reads TGTGCCAGCAGCTCCAGCGGGAGGGGCACAGATACGCAGTATTTT. This encodes CASSSSGRGTDTQYF.

This chain joins TRBV19 and TRBJ2-7; perhaps TRBD2 as D (7 bases). CDR1 LNHDA and CDR2 SQIVND come from the germline V gene (reference sequence). The ends were cut back, 4 bases at V and 7 bases at J, with 17 bases in the middle. CDR3 length equals 14 residues. CDR3 sequence: CASSTGGGAKEQYF. In DNA form, the CDR3 reads TGTGCCAGTAGTACCGGTGGGGGGGCCAAGGAGCAGTACTTC.

This chain uses TRBV5-6 with TRBJ2-3, with TRBD1 matching over 8 bases. This CDR3 contains 16 residues. V lost 0 bases and J lost 4; bases outside the gene matches: 7. From germline, CDR1 is SGHDT and CDR2 YYEEEE. The CDR3 protein is CASSLGGRGLADTQYF. The CDR3, as DNA: TGTGCCAGCAGCTTGGGCGGCAGGGGGCTGGCAGATACGCAGTATTTT. The full variable domain, in which reference TRBV5-6 and TRBJ2-3 provide the parts outside the CDR3, is DAGVTQSPTHLIKTRGQQVTLRCSPKSGHDTVSWYQQALGQGPQFIFQYYEEEERQRGNFPDRFSGHQFPNYSSELNVNALLLGDSALYLCASSLGGRGLADTQYFGPGTRLTVL.

The chain couples TRBV12-3 or TRBV12-4 to TRBJ1-6, with D unresolved. The CDR3 spans 13 residues. V was trimmed by 2 bases and J by 9 bases, leaving 8 bases between them. CDR3 region: CASSLIGRSPLHF. The DNA for the CDR3 is TGTGCCAGCAGTTTAATCGGGCGTTCACCCCTCCACTTT.

The chain joins TRBV11-2 to TRBJ2-7, with D tentatively TRBD2 (5 bases). Germline values: CDR1 SGHAT, CDR2 FQNNGV. Deletions cut 2 bases from V and 7 bases from J, with 15 bases between. This CDR3 is 14 amino acids long. The CDR3 is CASSLNGALGEQYF. DNA for the CDR3: TGTGCCAGCAGCTTAAATGGAGCACTAGGGGAGCAGTACTTC.

The sample holds one count of this clone. The V gene is TRBV5-1, the J gene TRBJ2-7; D ambiguous. Trimming cost V 0 bases and J 5 bases, with 15 bases left between them. The CDR3 consists of 15 residues. The germline CDR1 and CDR2 sequences are SGHRS and YFSETQ. The DNA for the CDR3 is TGCGCCAGCAGCTTGGAAGGTGTGGGATACCACGAGCAGTACTTC. Its protein is CASSLEGVGYHEQYF.

The gene calls are TRBV5-1 and TRBJ1-2; TRBD1 aligns across 8 bases. The CDR3 length is 13 residues. Germline-derived CDR1 and CDR2 are SGHRS and YFSETQ. With V trimmed by 4 bases and J by 3 bases, 2 bases remained unmatched. CDR3 amino acids: CASSPTGDYGYTF. CDR3 coding DNA: TGCGCCAGCAGCCCGACAGGGGACTATGGCTACACCTTC. Based on the CDR3 plus reference TRBV5-1 and TRBJ1-2, the full variable domain is KAGVTQTPRYLIKTRGQQVTLSCSPISGHRSVSWYQQTPGQGLQFLFEYFSETQRNKGNFPGRFSGRQFSNSRSEMNVSTLELGDSALYLCASSPTGDYGYTFGSGTRLTVV.

This clone was seen once. The rearrangement uses TRBV10-3 and TRBJ2-7; tentative D call: TRBD1 (7 bases). The CDR3 contains 14 residues. Per the germline V gene, CDR1 is ENHRY and CDR2 is SYGVKD. V lost 6 bases, J lost 4 bases, and 16 bases lay in between. Here the CDR3 DNA reads TGTGCCATCAGCTCCGGCAGGGGGACTTACGAGCAGTACTTC. Its protein product is CAISSGRGTYEQYF.

The chain joins TRBV7-9 to TRBJ1-1; a weak D match, TRBD1 (5 bases). The V gene lost 5 bases and the J gene lost 7 bases, with 11 bases spanning the gap. This CDR3 has 12 residues. CDR1 SEHNR and CDR2 FQNEAQ come from the germline V gene (reference sequence). The CDR3 nucleotides are TGTGCCAGCAGCGCCGGGACCTTTGAAGCTTTCTTT. This translates into CASSAGTFEAFF.

The sample holds one count of this clone. V is TRBV15 and J is TRBJ2-3; 11 bases are shared with TRBD1. J lost 7 bases, V lost 3 bases, and 3 bases had no gene match. CDR3 length: 14 residues. CDR1 and CDR2 (germline): LNHNV, YYDKDF (reference sequence). The chain's CDR3 is CATSRDRGRNTQYF. The CDR3, as DNA: TGTGCCACCAGCAGGGACAGGGGGCGGAATACGCAGTATTTT.

This chain connects TRBV4-1 to TRBJ1-2; D may be TRBD1 (5 bases). V dropped 8 bases and J dropped 4 bases, with 11 bases sitting between them. CDR3 size: 12 residues. Germline-derived CDR1 and CDR2 are MGHRA and YSYEKL. CDR3 coding DNA: TGCGCCAGCGGGGGGGGATCCTATGGCTACACCTTC. The encoded protein is CASGGGSYGYTF.

The genes are TRBV19 and TRBJ2-1; D not certain. Deletions cut 5 bases from V and 8 bases from J, with 13 bases between. There are 13 residues in the CDR3. Germline-derived CDR1 and CDR2 are LNHDA and SQIVND (reference sequence). The CDR3 region has the DNA TGTGCCAGTAGTCGGTCCACTTCCTATGAGCAGTTCTTC. Translated, it gives CASSRSTSYEQFF.

The chain couples TRBV5-1 to TRBJ1-2, with D tentatively TRBD1 (5 bases). CDR1 is SGHRS and CDR2 is YFSETQ in the germline V gene. The germline V and J ends were trimmed by 0 bases and 4 bases, with 13 bases remaining between them. The CDR3 length is 15 residues. CDR3 nucleotides: TGCGCCAGCAGCTTGGATGGCAGGGAAAGCTATGGCTACACCTTC. Amino acid sequence: CASSLDGRESYGYTF.

In this sample, this clone turned up once. The chain is built from TRBV5-1 and TRBJ2-5; perhaps TRBD2 as D (6 bases). CDR1 and CDR2 (germline): SGHRS, YFSETQ. The CDR3 is 15 residues long. V was clipped by 4 bases and J by 0 bases, with 13 bases between them. The DNA of the CDR3 is TGCGCCAGCAGCAAGGCGAGGGACTACCAAGAGACCCAGTACTTC. Translation: CASSKARDYQETQYF.

The genes are TRBV5-4 and TRBJ1-1; TRBD1 matches 7 bases. The germline V gene encodes CDR1 SGHNT and CDR2 YYREEE (reference sequence). Trimming took 3 bases from V and 4 from J; bases not matched to a gene: 9. The CDR3 has 15 residues. The CDR3 loop is CASSSIGGWSTEAFF. The CDR3 DNA reads TGTGCCAGCAGCTCCATAGGGGGCTGGAGCACTGAAGCTTTCTTT. Using reference TRBV5-4 and TRBJ1-1 for the parts outside the CDR3, the full variable domain is ETGVTQSPTHLIKTRGQQVTLRCSSQSGHNTVSWYQQALGQGPQFIFQYYREEENGRGNFPPRFSGLQFPNYSSELNVNALELDDSALYLCASSSIGGWSTEAFFGQGTRLTVV.

The V gene is TRBV10-3, the J gene TRBJ2-5, with TRBD2 matching over 8 bases. This CDR3 has 14 residues. Trimming took 6 bases from V and 1 from J; bases not matched to a gene: 4. The germline gives CDR1 ENHRY, CDR2 SYGVKD. CDR3 DNA: TGTGCCATCAGCCCAGCGGGGGCCCAAGAGACCCAGTACTTC. This encodes CAISPAGAQETQYF.

The chain has TRBV11-2 and TRBJ2-7; perhaps D is TRBD1 or TRBD2 (5 bases each). The length of the CDR3 is 14 residues. The germline V and J ends were trimmed by 1 base and 6 bases, with 13 bases remaining between them. In germline, CDR1 is SGHAT, CDR2 FQNNGV. The CDR3 here is CASSLVVGTREQYF. The CDR3 nucleotides are TGTGCCAGCAGCTTAGTTGTCGGGACCCGCGAGCAGTACTTC. The complete variable domain, with remaining parts taken from reference TRBV11-2 and TRBJ2-7, reads EAGVAQSPRYKIIEKRQSVAFWCNPISGHATLYWYQQILGQGPKLLIQFQNNGVVDDSQLPKDRFSAERLKGVDSTLKIQPAKLEDSAVYLCASSLVVGTREQYFGPGTRLTVT.

The genes are TRBV6-1 and TRBJ2-1; 8 bases are a match to TRBD2. The junction had 8 bases not matched to a gene; V was cut back by 5 bases and J by 5 bases. This CDR3 contains 15 residues. Per the germline V gene, CDR1 is MNHNS and CDR2 is SASEGT. CDR3 coding DNA: TGTGCCAGCAGTCTTACGCGGGGGGCCGACAATGAGCAGTTCTTC. It specifies CASSLTRGADNEQFF.

The chain is built from TRBV6-2 or TRBV6-3 and TRBJ2-3, with D possibly being TRBD1 (6 bases). The germline V gene encodes CDR1 MNHEY and CDR2 SVGEGT. Trimming removed 4 bases at V and 4 bases at J, with 12 bases between. The CDR3 has 14 residues. CDR3 in amino acids: CASSLQGSADTQYF. CDR3 sequence (DNA): TGTGCCAGCAGTTTACAGGGTTCGGCAGATACGCAGTATTTT.

This clone was counted a few times. The genes are TRBV7-9 and TRBJ1-2, with a possible D match to TRBD1 (5 bases). Germline V gene data show CDR1 as SEHNR and CDR2 as FQNEAQ (reference sequence). The CDR3 loop spans 11 amino acids. Trimming shortened V by 7 bases and J by 8 bases, and 11 bases separated the two germline ends. The CDR3 nucleotides are TGTGCCAGCACCCAGGGTGGGGGCTACACCTTC. This codes for CASTQGGGYTF.

The rearrangement links TRBV7-2 to TRBJ2-1; D gene uncertain. The CDR3 loop spans 15 amino acids. Trimming cost V 5 bases and J 9 bases, with 20 bases left between them. Germline V gene lookup returns CDR1 SGHTA and CDR2 FQGNSA. CDR3 nucleotide sequence: TGTGCCAGCAGCAAAATCCCCCTGGTATTTCCTGAGCAGTTCTTC. Translation gives CASSKIPLVFPEQFF.